This TCR beta chain was observed in a study of low-dose radiotherapy and immunotherapy resistance in tumors. Background on the study: Oral administration of aspirin 300 mg daily occurred for four cycles, commencing at cycle 1 day 1.

The time point is: before trial treatment. With V trimmed by 0 bases and J by 8 bases, 4 bases remained unmatched. Germline V lookup: CDR1 SGHRS, CDR2 YFSETQ. This CDR3 is built from 14 residues. TRAV- and TRBV-specific primers primed first-strand cDNA, covering alpha and beta chains. TCRs underwent 15 to 25 PCR cycles of amplification with a constant-region primer and V-primer adapter. A single record per CDR3 protein comes from TCRdb applying MiXCR to the reads. The data show tens of thousands of distinct CDR3 sequences, with around a third seen just once and about 3.9% held by the top ten. This clonotype was observed at least ten times.

Sequenced material: PBMCs, taken before treatment. This chain links TRBV5-1 with TRBJ2-1; 8 bases align to TRBD1. The sequence was collected from a male donor with gallbladder cancer. CDR3 region: CASSLDRGVHEQFF. CDR3 sequence (DNA): TGCGCCAGCAGCTTGGACAGGGGGGTGCATGAGCAGTTCTTC.